A selection of T cell receptor beta chains follows, all from one sample in a study of cytomegalovirus exposure and HLA in healthy donors. The table came from immunoSEQ multiplex PCR; TCRdb's copy has only in-frame clones and leaves some out. This sample carries about 64,000 clones, 90% to 95% of them seen once, and the ten largest clones take 5.8%. Sequenced input: PBMCs. The receptor set was obtained from a woman under 30 in good health and CMV-seropositive. Each CDR3 is given with its conserved first and last residue.

J,V,CDR3
TRBJ1-3,TRBV11-2,CASSLALGSGNTIYF
TRBJ1-1,TRBV25-1,CASSAPGTENTEAFF
TRBJ2-7,TRBV28,CASSPGQGIYEQYF
TRBJ1-5,TRBV29-1,CSVEDSGYSNQPQHF
TRBJ2-1,TRBV6-4,CASPSSGTSGHEQFF
TRBJ1-5,TRBV28,CASGQDQPQHF
TRBJ2-5,TRBV4-3,CASSRDSGLRETQYF
TRBJ1-3,TRBV28,CASSFPGGMGNTIYF
TRBJ2-7,TRBV4-2,CASSSRDRVGYEQYF
TRBJ2-3,TRBV7-6,CASSSESTDTQYF
TRBJ1-1,TRBV30,CAWSVPDRSNEAFF
TRBJ2-7,TRBV6-6,CASGRDRDLHEQYF
TRBJ1-2,TRBV6-5,CASSYATGTGEGYTF
TRBJ2-1,TRBV9,CASSVGLPSYNEQFF
TRBJ2-4,TRBV7-8,CASSFSPPRNIQYF
TRBJ1-3,TRBV7-8,CASSSSREGSLSGNTIYF
TRBJ2-3,TRBV6-5,CASSYGYNTDTQYF
TRBJ1-2,TRBV11-1,CASSLDTSGGYTF
TRBJ2-4,TRBV28,CASSLRRAGVQVFKNIQYF
TRBJ2-4,TRBV5-1,CASSWAGGPKNIQYF
TRBJ2-7,TRBV19,CASSTGQYREQYF
TRBJ2-7,TRBV19,CASSEIQGSYEQYF
TRBJ1-1,TRBV2,CASSPRGFENTEAFF
TRBJ2-5,TRBV5-1,CASSLRAGGQAETQYF
TRBJ2-2,TRBV5-6,CASSLDPGFANTGELFF
TRBJ2-3,TRBV6-1,CASSRLEGTDTQYF
TRBJ2-3,TRBV13,CASTVRGGRTDTQYF
TRBJ2-1,TRBV7-3,CASSLLGQGYEQFF
TRBJ1-4,TRBV9,CASSATGVGNEKLFF
TRBJ1-4,TRBV2,CASRTAGWAEKLFF
TRBJ1-5,TRBV6-6,CASRPSQGIWQPQHF
TRBJ2-2,TRBV7-8,CASSPVATGELFF
TRBJ2-1,TRBV11-2,CASSLDGTVSHEQFF
TRBJ2-1,TRBV4-2,CASSPLAGTYNEQFF
TRBJ1-1,TRBV19,CASSTQGITEAFF
TRBJ2-4,TRBV20-1,CSADPGLIQYF
TRBJ1-1,TRBV11-2,CASSLGSLGAFF